This TCR beta chain was captured by sequencing in a study of blood T cell repertoires in COVID-19. Across the study: The study drew acute and convalescent COVID-19 samples from the United States, Italy and Spain.

Study processing details: Estimation of nucleated cell counts relied on the amplification of reference gene primers. TCRdb's copy holds only in-frame clones and misses some; the assay was immunoSEQ multiplex PCR. V, J and clone size were drawn from that table, and D and trimming were deduced from the DNA. The profile shows more than 90,000 clones, roughly 92% of them singletons. This CDR3 spans 17 amino acids. Germline V CDR1 and CDR2: MDHEN, SYDVKM. With V trimmed by 6 bases and J by 6 bases, 10 bases remained unmatched. The sample taken for sequencing was peripheral blood. The TCR originated in a man between 50 and 59 years old with active COVID-19. The chain uses TRBV28 and TRBJ2-1; 14 bases fit TRBD2. The CDR3 here is CASRSGLAGGIGNEQFF. The CDR3 region has the DNA TGTGCCAGCAGGTCTGGACTAGCGGGAGGAATTGGCAATGAGCAGTTCTTC.